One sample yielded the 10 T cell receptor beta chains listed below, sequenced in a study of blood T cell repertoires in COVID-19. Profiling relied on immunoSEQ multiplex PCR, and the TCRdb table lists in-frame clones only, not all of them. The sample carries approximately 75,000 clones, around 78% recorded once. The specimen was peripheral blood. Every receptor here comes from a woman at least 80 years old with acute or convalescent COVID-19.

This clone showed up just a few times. CDR3: CASSRRAGVEQYF. The CDR3 DNA sequence: TGTGCCAGCAGCCGTCGGGCGGGAGTCGAGCAGTACTTC. The chain joins TRBV12-3 or TRBV12-4 to TRBJ2-7; 7 positions agree with TRBD2. Trimming removed 6 bases from V and 6 bases from J; junction bases left unmatched: 8. The CDR3 is 13 residues long.

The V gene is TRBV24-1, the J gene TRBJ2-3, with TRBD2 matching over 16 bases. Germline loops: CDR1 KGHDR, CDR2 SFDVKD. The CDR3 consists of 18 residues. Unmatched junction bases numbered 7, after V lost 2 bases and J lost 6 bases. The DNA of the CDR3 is TGTGCCACCAGTGATTCCGGGACTAGCGGGAGGGCCGGGGATACGCAGTATTTT. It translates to CATSDSGTSGRAGDTQYF.

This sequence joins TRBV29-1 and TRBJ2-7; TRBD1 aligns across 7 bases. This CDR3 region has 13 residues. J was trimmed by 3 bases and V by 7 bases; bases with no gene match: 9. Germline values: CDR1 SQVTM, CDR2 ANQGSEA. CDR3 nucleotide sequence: TGCAGCGAGGAGACCGGGACAGTCTACGAGCAGTACTTC. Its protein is CSEETGTVYEQYF.

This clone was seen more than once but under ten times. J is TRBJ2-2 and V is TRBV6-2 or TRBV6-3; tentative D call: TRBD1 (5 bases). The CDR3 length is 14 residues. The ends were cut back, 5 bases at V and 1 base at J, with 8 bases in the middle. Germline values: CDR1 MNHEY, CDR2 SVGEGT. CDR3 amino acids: CASSITGNTGELFF. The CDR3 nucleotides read TGTGCCAGCAGTATAACAGGGAACACCGGGGAGCTGTTTTTT.

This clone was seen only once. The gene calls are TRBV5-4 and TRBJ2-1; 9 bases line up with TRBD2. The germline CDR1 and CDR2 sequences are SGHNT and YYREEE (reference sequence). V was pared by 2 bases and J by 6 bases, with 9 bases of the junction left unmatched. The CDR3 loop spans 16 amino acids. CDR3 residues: CASSFEAGGPRNEQFF. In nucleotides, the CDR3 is TGTGCCAGCAGCTTTGAGGCGGGAGGGCCCCGCAATGAGCAGTTCTTC.

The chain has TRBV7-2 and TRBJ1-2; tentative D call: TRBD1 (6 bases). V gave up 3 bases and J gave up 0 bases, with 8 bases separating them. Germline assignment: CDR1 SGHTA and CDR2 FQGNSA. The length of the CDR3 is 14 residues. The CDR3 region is CASSLQGPNYGYTF. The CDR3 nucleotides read TGTGCCAGCAGCTTGCAGGGGCCTAACTATGGCTACACCTTC.

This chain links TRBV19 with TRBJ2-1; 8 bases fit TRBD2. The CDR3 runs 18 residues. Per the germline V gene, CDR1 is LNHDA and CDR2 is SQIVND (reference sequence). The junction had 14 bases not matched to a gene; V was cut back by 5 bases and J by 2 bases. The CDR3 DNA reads TGTGCCAGTAGTCTTAAGGGAATAGCGGGGTATACCTACAATGAGCAGTTCTTC. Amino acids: CASSLKGIAGYTYNEQFF. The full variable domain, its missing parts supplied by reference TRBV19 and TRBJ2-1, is DGGITQSPKYLFRKEGQNVTLSCEQNLNHDAMYWYRQDPGQGLRLIYYSQIVNDFQKGDIAEGYSVSREKKESFPLTVTSAQKNPTAFYLCASSLKGIAGYTYNEQFFGPGTRLTVL.

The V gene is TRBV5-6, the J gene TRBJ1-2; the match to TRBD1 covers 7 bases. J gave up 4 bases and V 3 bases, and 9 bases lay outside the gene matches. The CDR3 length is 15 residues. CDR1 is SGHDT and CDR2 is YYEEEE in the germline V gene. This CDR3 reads CASSSQGESGYGYTF. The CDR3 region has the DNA TGTGCCAGCAGCTCCCAGGGGGAATCGGGCTATGGCTACACCTTC.

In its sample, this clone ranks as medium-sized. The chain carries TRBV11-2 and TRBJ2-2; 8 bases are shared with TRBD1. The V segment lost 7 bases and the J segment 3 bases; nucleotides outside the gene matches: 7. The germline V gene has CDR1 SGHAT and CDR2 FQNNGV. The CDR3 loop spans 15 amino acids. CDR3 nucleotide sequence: TGTGCCAGCAACGACAGGGGTGCGTACACCGGGGAGCTGTTTTTT. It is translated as CASNDRGAYTGELFF.

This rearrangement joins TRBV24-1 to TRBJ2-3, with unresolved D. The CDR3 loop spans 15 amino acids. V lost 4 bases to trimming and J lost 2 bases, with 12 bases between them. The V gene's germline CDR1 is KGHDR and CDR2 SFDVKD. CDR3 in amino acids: CATSDPESLTDTQYF. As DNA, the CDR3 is TGTGCCACCAGTGACCCTGAGTCGCTCACAGATACGCAGTATTTT.